These 24 T cell receptor beta chains came from one sample sequenced in a study of cytotoxic CD8 clonotypes in ibrutinib-treated CLL (dated by TCRdb to the early 2020s). Library method: the immunoSEQ multiplex PCR assay. TCRdb re-hosts the immuneACCESS table, in-frame sequences only. Its copies lack some clones; in the studies checked, an unresolved V gene accounts for under half of them, and the cause for the rest is not known. For this sample the table gives 150,000 to 200,000 clones, of which roughly 86% were detected only once. The top ten constitute roughly 1.9% of the sample. Reading the label with the study, this specimen's time point is: eleven to twelve months on ibrutinib. The source was PBMCs, collected after 12 months of ibrutinib treatment. Source of these receptors: a human donor with chronic lymphocytic leukemia.

This chain joins TRBV5-5 and TRBJ1-2, with unresolved D. The CDR3 length is 13 residues. Germline CDR1 SGHKS, CDR2 YYEKEE (reference sequence). With 4 bases removed from V and 6 bases from J, the gap between germline ends came to 13 bases. In DNA, the CDR3 is TGTGCCAGCAGCAACGACGCATCGGATGGCTACACCTTC. Its protein is CASSNDASDGYTF.

The rearrangement links TRBV28 to TRBJ1-5; 12 nucleotides line up with TRBD1. Trimming removed 6 bases from V and 6 bases from J; junction bases left unmatched: 6. The germline CDR1 and CDR2 sequences are MDHEN and SYDVKM. The CDR3 sequence is 15 residues long. CDR3 bases: TGTGCCAGCAGGGGCCCGGGACAGGGGGCTCAGCCCCAGCATTTT. This gives the protein CASRGPGQGAQPQHF.

In regard to this clone: A read error may produce the germline difference seen at one junction end. The genes are TRBV4-1 and TRBJ1-2; 7 bases line up with TRBD1. The CDR3 is 13 residues long. Germline-derived CDR1 and CDR2 are MGHRA and YSYEKL. This CDR3 is CASSQAGVTGEFF. The CDR3 bases are TGCGCCAGCAGCCAAGCAGGAGTAACAGGGGAGTTCTTC.

V gene TRBV4-1 combines with J gene TRBJ2-1, with TRBD2 matching 12 bases. CDR1 and CDR2 (germline): MGHRA, YSYEKL. This CDR3 spans 16 amino acids. The V gene end was trimmed by 2 bases and the J gene end by 10 bases; junction bases not matched to a gene: 9. The CDR3 DNA reads as TGCGCCAGCAGCCAACCAGGACTAGCGGGGCCCCTGGAGCAGTTCTTC. Translation gives CASSQPGLAGPLEQFF.

The chain recombines TRBV4-2 with TRBJ2-5; the match to TRBD2 covers 8 bases. The germline V gene has CDR1 LGHNA and CDR2 YNFKEQ. Trimming at V came to 4 bases and at J to 3 bases, leaving 7 bases not matched to a gene. This CDR3 has 15 residues. CDR3 in DNA: TGTGCCAGCAGCCGTGCCGGGGGGGGAAAAGAGACCCAGTACTTC. It is translated as CASSRAGGGKETQYF.

On this clone itself: The junction and the germline gene differ at one end; a read error may be behind it. The V and J genes are TRBV6-5 and TRBJ2-1; a possible D gene is TRBD2 (5 bases). The CDR3 runs 11 residues. Germline V lookup: CDR1 MNHEY, CDR2 SVGAGI. This CDR3 is CASSYSEGRVF. The CDR3 coding sequence is TGTGCCAGCAGTTATTCCGAGGGAAGGGTCTTC.

This rearrangement joins TRBV5-1 to TRBJ1-5, with 8 bases identical to TRBD1. CDR3 size: 15 residues. Trimming cost V 0 bases and J 5 bases; bases outside gene matches: 4. Germline loops: CDR1 SGHRS, CDR2 YFSETQ. Here the CDR3 DNA reads TGCGCCAGCAGCTTGGCAGGGGGCGCGGATCAGCCCCAGCATTTT. Encoded protein: CASSLAGGADQPQHF.

This clone showed up just a few times. The sample contains more than one DNA sequence encoding this CDR3. The rearrangement uses TRBV5-1 and TRBJ1-2; D perhaps matches TRBD1 (6 bases). Germline V lookup: CDR1 SGHRS, CDR2 YFSETQ. CDR3 length equals 14 residues. V shed 3 bases and J shed 2 bases, with 11 bases lying between them. The CDR3 is CASSSKQGNYGYTF. The DNA for the CDR3 is TGCGCCAGCAGCTCGAAACAGGGAAACTATGGCTACACCTTC. Drawing the rest from reference TRBV5-1 and TRBJ1-2, the complete variable domain is KAGVTQTPRYLIKTRGQQVTLSCSPISGHRSVSWYQQTPGQGLQFLFEYFSETQRNKGNFPGRFSGRQFSNSRSEMNVSTLELGDSALYLCASSSKQGNYGYTFGSGTRLTVV.

J is TRBJ2-2 and V is TRBV7-2; TRBD2 aligns across 9 bases. Germline V CDR1 and CDR2: SGHTA, FQGNSA. This CDR3 comprises 16 residues. V was pared by 3 bases and J by 7 bases, with 9 bases of the junction left unmatched. CDR3 protein: CASSLGSGRGGGELFF. The CDR3 bases are TGTGCCAGCAGCTTGGGTAGCGGGAGAGGGGGCGGGGAGCTGTTTTTT. Full variable domain (outside the CDR3, taken from reference TRBV7-2 and TRBJ2-2): GAGVSQSPSNKVTEKGKDVELRCDPISGHTALYWYRQSLGQGLEFLIYFQGNSAPDKSGLPSDRFSAERTGGSVSTLTIQRTQQEDSAVYLCASSLGSGRGGGELFFGEGSRLTVL.

The J gene is TRBJ2-3, the V gene TRBV5-1; weak D call: TRBD1 (6 bases). Trimming took 6 bases from V and 3 from J, leaving 20 bases between them. Germline V gives CDR1 SGHRS, CDR2 YFSETQ. This CDR3 region has 16 residues. DNA for the CDR3: TGCGCCAGCACCCCTTTCCCCGACAGGAAGACAGATACGCAGTATTTT. Its translation is CASTPFPDRKTDTQYF.

The chain carries TRBV10-1 and TRBJ2-7, with TRBD1 matching 9 bases. Looked up from germline, CDR1 is WNHNN and CDR2 is SYGVQD (reference sequence). Germline trimming cut 8 bases from V and 4 bases from J; bases unmatched to any gene: 15. CDR3 length: 16 residues. The CDR3 reads CASRNTTGTGSYEQYF. The DNA of the CDR3 is TGCGCCAGCCGAAACACCACCGGGACAGGGTCGTACGAGCAGTACTTC.

V usage is TRBV7-9 and J usage is TRBJ1-4; D unclear. In germline, CDR1 is SEHNR, CDR2 FQNEAQ (reference sequence). The ends were cut back, 4 bases at V and 0 bases at J, with 12 bases in the middle. This CDR3 is built from 16 residues. CDR3 nucleotide sequence: TGTGCCAGCAGCTCTATCGACGTTGCAACTAATGAAAAACTGTTTTTT. It is translated as CASSSIDVATNEKLFF.

Here the CDR3 DNA reads TGTGCCAGCAAACCCCAGAGTCAGCCCCAGCATTTT. It codes for CASKPQSQPQHF. The chain joins TRBV28 to TRBJ1-5; D call uncertain. Per the germline V gene, CDR1 is MDHEN and CDR2 is SYDVKM. Trimming left V 7 bases short and J 6 bases short, with 10 bases between. The length of the CDR3 is 12 residues.

There are a few counts of this clone. The chain is built from TRBV5-6 and TRBJ1-2; possibly TRBD1 for D (5 bases). The CDR3 runs to 16 residues. V lost 0 bases and J lost 4, with 16 bases in between. Germline V gene data show CDR1 as SGHDT and CDR2 as YYEEEE. The CDR3 DNA reads as TGTGCCAGCAGCTTGGCCGAGGGGAAAGCAATCTATGGCTACACCTTC. Amino acids: CASSLAEGKAIYGYTF.

A few counts support this clone. The CDR3 bases are TGTGCCAGCAGCTTTAGTATCGGGGATTCACCCCTCCACTTT. Its translation is CASSFSIGDSPLHF. The rearrangement joins TRBV7-8 to TRBJ1-6, with D unclear. Germline V gene sequence: CDR1 SGHVS, CDR2 FQNEAQ. Trimming cost V 3 bases and J 8 bases, with 11 bases left between them. This CDR3 is built from 14 residues.

The rearrangement uses TRBV7-2 and TRBJ2-1; the D gene is possibly TRBD2 (5 bases). Germline CDR1 SGHTA, CDR2 FQGNSA. V lost 2 bases to trimming and J lost 15 bases, with 17 bases between them. The CDR3 consists of 13 residues. In DNA form, the CDR3 reads TGTGCCAGCAGCTTATTAGGCGGGCAGGACCGGTTCTTC. Its protein product is CASSLLGGQDRFF.

The gene calls are TRBV19 and TRBJ1-1; 9 bases agree with TRBD1. Looked up from germline, CDR1 is LNHDA and CDR2 is SQIVND (reference sequence). This CDR3 is built from 18 residues. The V and J ends lost 7 bases and 0 bases, in that order; junction bases with no gene match: 15. The CDR3 here is CASNSGLQTGGMNTEAFF. The CDR3 DNA reads as TGTGCCAGTAACTCCGGTCTTCAGACAGGGGGTATGAACACTGAAGCTTTCTTT. The complete variable domain, with remaining parts taken from reference TRBV19 and TRBJ1-1, reads DGGITQSPKYLFRKEGQNVTLSCEQNLNHDAMYWYRQDPGQGLRLIYYSQIVNDFQKGDIAEGYSVSREKKESFPLTVTSAQKNPTAFYLCASNSGLQTGGMNTEAFFGQGTRLTVV.

This clone was seen a single time. The J gene is TRBJ2-7, the V gene TRBV4-3; D remains ambiguous. CDR1 is LGHNA and CDR2 is YSLEER in the germline V gene. This CDR3 has 16 amino acids. The V gene lost 0 bases and the J gene lost 1 base, with 13 bases spanning the gap. The CDR3 spells CASSQDVSDRSYEQYF. As DNA, the CDR3 is TGCGCCAGCAGCCAAGATGTCAGCGACCGATCCTACGAGCAGTACTTC.

The chain uses TRBV18 and TRBJ1-5; a weak D match, TRBD1 (5 bases). V lost 2 bases to trimming and J lost 8 bases, with 22 bases between them. The germline CDR1 and CDR2 sequences are KGHSH and LQKENI. The CDR3 contains 17 residues. DNA of the CDR3: TGTGCCAGCTCACCATTTCACGGGACCCCCTTCGGGGAGCCCCAGCATTTT. As protein: CASSPFHGTPFGEPQHF.

CDR3 sequence: CASSEDSGAQETQYF. In nucleotides, the CDR3 is TGTGCCAGCAGCGAAGATAGCGGGGCACAAGAGACCCAGTACTTC. V is TRBV7-2 and J is TRBJ2-5, with 8 bases that match TRBD2. The CDR3 contains 15 residues. J was trimmed by 2 bases and V by 5 bases; bases with no gene match: 7. Germline V CDR1 and CDR2: SGHTA, FQGNSA.

The chain uses TRBV7-9 and TRBJ2-3, with 12 bases that match TRBD2. This CDR3 has 16 residues. J lost 0 bases, V lost 5 bases, and 3 bases had no gene match. The V gene's germline CDR1 is SEHNR and CDR2 FQNEAQ (reference sequence). DNA for the CDR3: TGTGCCAGCAGCCGCGGACTAGCGGGGAGCACAGATACGCAGTATTTT. Translating it yields CASSRGLAGSTDTQYF. The variable domain in full, completed from reference TRBV7-9 and TRBJ2-3, reads DTGVSQNPRHKITKRGQNVTFRCDPISEHNRLYWYRQTLGQGPEFLTYFQNEAQLEKSRLLSDRFSAERPKGSFSTLEIQRTEQGDSAMYLCASSRGLAGSTDTQYFGPGTRLTVL.

The chain employs TRBV5-1 and TRBJ1-1; D remains ambiguous. Germline V gene data show CDR1 as SGHRS and CDR2 as YFSETQ. The V gene lost 4 bases and the J gene lost 5 bases, with 15 bases spanning the gap. The CDR3 length is 14 residues. The CDR3 loop reads CASSPVGDGTEAFF. CDR3 nucleotide sequence: TGCGCCAGCAGCCCGGTTGGCGATGGGACTGAAGCTTTCTTT.

J is TRBJ2-1 and V is TRBV18, with TRBD1 matching 12 bases. The CDR3 is made up of 17 amino acids. Germline CDR1 and CDR2: KGHSH and LQKENI. V trimming: 3 bases; J trimming: 8 bases; junction bases outside the gene matches: 11. In nucleotides, the CDR3 is TGTGCCAGCTCACCGGCCCACCGGGACAGGGGGCTCCATGAGCAGTTCTTC. The encoded protein is CASSPAHRDRGLHEQFF.

With regard to this clone: Other DNA sequences in this specimen translate into the identical CDR3. V usage is TRBV19 and J usage is TRBJ2-3, with TRBD2 matching over 8 bases. The CDR3 length is 17 residues. V lost 0 bases to trimming and J lost 5 bases; unmatched junction nucleotides: 10. Germline loops: CDR1 LNHDA, CDR2 SQIVND (reference sequence). The CDR3 loop is CASSIDVGRAEGDTQYF. CDR3 DNA sequence: TGTGCCAGTAGTATAGATGTCGGGAGGGCCGAGGGAGATACGCAGTATTTT.